This section outlines one T cell receptor beta chain sequence together with its context. The antigen it recognizes is unknown. Possible read error: a much larger clone is one base away. Libraries were built with 5' RACE. TCRdb lists the instrument as Illumina HiSeq 2000. Template switching introduced a universal primer binding site; the final cDNA contained a unique molecular identifier, enabling accurate counting of TCR cDNA molecules. Specific primers in the conserved constant-segment region were used to synthesize first-strand cDNA for the TCR alpha and beta chains. Each cDNA library was double barcoded, with a SMART-Mk sample barcode plus Illumina barcodes, to control for contamination. TruSeq adapter sequences, together with Illumina sample barcodes, were added in two successive PCR steps. The TCR alpha and beta cDNA libraries were sequenced on the Illumina HiSeq platform using custom primers. As for how the authors treated the data: Unique molecular identifiers were extracted from raw reads with MiGEC, and CDR3 positions were determined with MiXCR. For each individual, recombination models were inferred using an EM algorithm with the repgenHMM and IGoR tools. Shared clonotype analysis was performed with the tcR package in R, normalizing sharing by the product of cloneset sizes. To study raw recombination free of thymic and clonal selection effects, out-of-frame nonproductive sequences were analyzed. Starting from the raw public reads, TCRdb applied fastp trimming at Q25, assembled clones with MiXCR and retained in-frame beta chains. Duplicate CDR3 protein sequences are folded into a single record with the most common DNA and genes. The V and J calls and clone size are TCRdb's, not the authors'. The sample table contains about 720,000 distinct CDR3 sequences; only one count was recorded for about 9.4% of them. The top ten constitute roughly 0.9% of the sample.

This record belongs to a study of identical twins (TCRdb year 2016). Some background on the complete study: TCR alpha and beta repertoires from monozygotic twins, unrelated adults of various ages and cord blood were deep-sequenced to test whether fetal clonotypes persist. To rule out contamination, replicate twin experiments were performed at different times with different library preparation protocols. General findings and caveats noted by the study authors: Excess twin sharing in beta out-of-frame sequences was weaker because fewer shared sequences lowered the signal-to-noise ratio. Abundant cord blood beta clonotypes carried fewer insertions; young adult naive repertoires showed a weaker similar trend, while memory repertoires showed none. In monozygotic twins, out-of-frame TCR alpha sharing was systematically underestimated by recombination models, although the models agreed with sharing between unrelated individuals. Invariant T cells such as MAIT and iNKT could partly confound zero-insertion analyses, although diverse VJ usage argued against such confounding for most clonotypes. Out-of-frame TCR alpha sequences shared between twins showed an excess of low generation-probability sequences compared with coincidental sharing between unrelated individuals. Because the same donors could not be followed over many years, the conclusions depended on cross-sectional statistical analysis.

The cysteine opens and the phenylalanine closes a CDR3 of 11 amino acids. This entry keeps only the CDR3 DNA: 33 bases, framed from base 1. Deletion took 4 bases off V and 5 bases off J, with a span of 6 bases between the germline ends. Every donor in the study was a healthy Caucasian. The twin cohort consisted of three pairs of female monozygotic twins, all aged about 18 to 30 years. The RNA used for TCR libraries was isolated from peripheral blood mononuclear cells. Separately, the same data were catalogued under a study of yellow fever vaccine responses in identical twins. The second source states: According to the authors, the vaccine-induced T cell response in identical twins seemed to be partly convergent and partly specific to each individual. Focusing on identical twins, the study followed the T cell clones that responded to the vaccine, and did so with precision.

Source material: PBMCs. This TCR was sampled from a woman between 18 and 30 years old in good health. The rearranged chain carries TRBV12-3 or TRBV12-4 and TRBJ2-7; the D gene is not confidently resolved. The CDR3 loop reads CASSSSHEQYF. The DNA sequence is as follows: TGTGCCAGCAGTTCTTCCCACGAGCAGTACTTC.